This record concerns one T cell receptor beta chain sequence. These data are taken from a study of control samples from healthy donors and cancer patients. CDR1 is SQVTM, CDR2 ANQGSEA, per germline. The CDR3 consists of 11 residues. The V gene lost 4 bases and the J gene lost 5 bases, with 8 bases spanning the gap. TCRdb keeps only in-frame clones here, not all; method: immunoSEQ multiplex PCR. The sample lists around 80,000 clones, over 75% occurring once. The specimen sequenced was blood. J is TRBJ1-2 and V is TRBV29-1, with unresolved D. The TCR originated in a man aged 50 or older in good health. In nucleotides, the CDR3 is TGCAGCGTTGTATCAGAATATGGCTACACCTTC. As protein: CSVVSEYGYTF.